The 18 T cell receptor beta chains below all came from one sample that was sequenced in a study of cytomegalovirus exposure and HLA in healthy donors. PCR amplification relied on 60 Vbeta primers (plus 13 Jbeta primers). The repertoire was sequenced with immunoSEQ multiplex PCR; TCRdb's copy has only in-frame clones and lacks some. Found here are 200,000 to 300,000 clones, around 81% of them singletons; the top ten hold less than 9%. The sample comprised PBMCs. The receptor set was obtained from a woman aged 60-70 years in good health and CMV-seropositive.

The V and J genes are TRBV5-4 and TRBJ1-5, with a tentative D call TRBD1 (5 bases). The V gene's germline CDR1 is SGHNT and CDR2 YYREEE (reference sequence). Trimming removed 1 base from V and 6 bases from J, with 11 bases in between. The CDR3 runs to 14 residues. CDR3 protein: CASSLFGGGQPQHF. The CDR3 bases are TGTGCCAGCAGCTTGTTCGGGGGGGGTCAGCCCCAGCATTTT.

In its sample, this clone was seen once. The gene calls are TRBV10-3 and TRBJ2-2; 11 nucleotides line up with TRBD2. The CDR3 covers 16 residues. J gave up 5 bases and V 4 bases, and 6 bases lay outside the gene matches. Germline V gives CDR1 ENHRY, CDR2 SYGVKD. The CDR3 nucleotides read TGTGCCATCAGTGCCCAACTAGCGGGAGTGACCGGGGAGCTGTTTTTT. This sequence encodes CAISAQLAGVTGELFF.

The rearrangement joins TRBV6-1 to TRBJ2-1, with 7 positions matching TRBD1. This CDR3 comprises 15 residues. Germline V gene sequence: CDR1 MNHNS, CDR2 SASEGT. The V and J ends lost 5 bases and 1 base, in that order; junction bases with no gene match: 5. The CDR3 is CASSWDSNSYNEQFF. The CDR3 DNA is TGTGCCAGCAGTTGGGACAGCAATTCCTACAATGAGCAGTTCTTC.

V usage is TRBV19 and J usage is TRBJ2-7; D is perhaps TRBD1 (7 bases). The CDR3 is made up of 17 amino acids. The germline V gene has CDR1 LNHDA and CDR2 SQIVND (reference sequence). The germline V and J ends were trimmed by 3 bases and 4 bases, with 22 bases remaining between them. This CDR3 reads CASSIDRASTGVYEQYF. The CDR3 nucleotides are TGTGCCAGTAGTATCGACAGGGCGTCCACGGGAGTTTACGAGCAGTACTTC.

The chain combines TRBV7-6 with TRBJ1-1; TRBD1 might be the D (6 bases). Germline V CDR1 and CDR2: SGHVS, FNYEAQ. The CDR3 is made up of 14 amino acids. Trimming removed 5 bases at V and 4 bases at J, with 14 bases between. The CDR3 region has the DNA TGTGCCAGCAGCCCCCCTACAGGGATCACTGAAGCTTTCTTT. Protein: CASSPPTGITEAFF.

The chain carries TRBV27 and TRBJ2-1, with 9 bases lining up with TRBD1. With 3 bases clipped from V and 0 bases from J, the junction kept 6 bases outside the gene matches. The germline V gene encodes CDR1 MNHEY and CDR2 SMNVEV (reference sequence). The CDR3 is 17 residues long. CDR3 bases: TGTGCCAGCAGTTTCGGGACAGGGCCGCGCTCCTACAATGAGCAGTTCTTC. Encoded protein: CASSFGTGPRSYNEQFF.

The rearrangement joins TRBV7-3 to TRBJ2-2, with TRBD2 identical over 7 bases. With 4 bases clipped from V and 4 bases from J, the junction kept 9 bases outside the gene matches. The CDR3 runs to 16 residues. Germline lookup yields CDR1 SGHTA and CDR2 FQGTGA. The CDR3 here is CASSWTSIQSTGELFF. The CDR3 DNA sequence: TGTGCCAGCAGCTGGACTAGTATCCAAAGCACCGGGGAGCTGTTTTTT. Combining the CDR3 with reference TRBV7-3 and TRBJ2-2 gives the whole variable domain GAGVSQTPSNKVTEKGKYVELRCDPISGHTALYWYRQSLGQGPEFLIYFQGTGAADDSGLPNDRFFAVRPEGSVSTLKIQRTERGDSAVYLCASSWTSIQSTGELFFGEGSRLTVL.

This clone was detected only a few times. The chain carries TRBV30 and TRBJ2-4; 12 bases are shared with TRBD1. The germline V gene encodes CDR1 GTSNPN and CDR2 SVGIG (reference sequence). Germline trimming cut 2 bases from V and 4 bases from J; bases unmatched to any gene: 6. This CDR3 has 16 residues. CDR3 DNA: TGTGCCTGGAGTTTCGGGGGACAGGGGGCGAAAAACATTCAGTACTTC. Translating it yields CAWSFGGQGAKNIQYF.

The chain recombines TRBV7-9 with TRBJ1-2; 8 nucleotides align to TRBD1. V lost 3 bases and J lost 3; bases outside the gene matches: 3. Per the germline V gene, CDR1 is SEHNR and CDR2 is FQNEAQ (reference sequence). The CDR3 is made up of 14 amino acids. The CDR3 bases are TGTGCCAGCAGCTTGCCAGGGGGCTACTATGGCTACACCTTC. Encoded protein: CASSLPGGYYGYTF.

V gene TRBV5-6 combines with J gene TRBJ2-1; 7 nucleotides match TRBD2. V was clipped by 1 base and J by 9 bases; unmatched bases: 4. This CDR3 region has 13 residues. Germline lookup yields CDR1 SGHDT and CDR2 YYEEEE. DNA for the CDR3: TGTGCCAGCAGCTTGAAGGGGAGGGGTGAGCAGTTCTTC. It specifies CASSLKGRGEQFF.

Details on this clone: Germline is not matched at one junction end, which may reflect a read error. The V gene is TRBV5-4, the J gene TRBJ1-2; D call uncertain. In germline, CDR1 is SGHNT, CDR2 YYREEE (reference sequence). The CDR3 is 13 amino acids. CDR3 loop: CTSSLEQFYGYTF. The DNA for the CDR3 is TGTACCAGCAGCTTGGAACAGTTCTATGGCTACACCTTC.

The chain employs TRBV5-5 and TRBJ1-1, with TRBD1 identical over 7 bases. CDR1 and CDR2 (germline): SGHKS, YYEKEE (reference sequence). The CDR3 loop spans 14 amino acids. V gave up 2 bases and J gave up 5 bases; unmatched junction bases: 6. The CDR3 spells CASSLQGQGTEAFF. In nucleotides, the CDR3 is TGTGCCAGCAGCTTACAGGGGCAGGGAACTGAAGCTTTCTTT.

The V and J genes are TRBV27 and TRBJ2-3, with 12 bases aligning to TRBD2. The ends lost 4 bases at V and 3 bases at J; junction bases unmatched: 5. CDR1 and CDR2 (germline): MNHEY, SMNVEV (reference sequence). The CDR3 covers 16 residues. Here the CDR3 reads CASSWASGRGTDTQYF. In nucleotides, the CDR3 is TGTGCCAGCAGTTGGGCTAGCGGGAGGGGGACAGATACGCAGTATTTT.

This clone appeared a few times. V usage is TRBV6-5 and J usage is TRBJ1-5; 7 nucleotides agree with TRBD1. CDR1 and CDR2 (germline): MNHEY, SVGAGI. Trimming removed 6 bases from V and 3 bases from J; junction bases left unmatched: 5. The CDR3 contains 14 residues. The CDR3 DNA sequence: TGTGCCAGCAGACCGGGACAGTACAATCAGCCCCAGCATTTT. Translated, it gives CASRPGQYNQPQHF.

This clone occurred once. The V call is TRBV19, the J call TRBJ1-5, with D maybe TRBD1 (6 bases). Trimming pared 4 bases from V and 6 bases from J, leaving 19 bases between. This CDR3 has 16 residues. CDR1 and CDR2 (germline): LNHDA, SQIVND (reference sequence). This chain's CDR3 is CASSTYQDSPPQPQHF. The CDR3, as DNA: TGTGCCAGTAGTACTTATCAGGACAGCCCGCCTCAGCCCCAGCATTTT.

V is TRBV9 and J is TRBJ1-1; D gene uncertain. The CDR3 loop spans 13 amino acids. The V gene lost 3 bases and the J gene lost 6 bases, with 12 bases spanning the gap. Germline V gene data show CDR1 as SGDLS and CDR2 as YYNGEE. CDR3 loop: CASSEVLRAEAFF. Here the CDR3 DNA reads TGTGCCAGCAGCGAGGTACTACGGGCTGAAGCTTTCTTT.

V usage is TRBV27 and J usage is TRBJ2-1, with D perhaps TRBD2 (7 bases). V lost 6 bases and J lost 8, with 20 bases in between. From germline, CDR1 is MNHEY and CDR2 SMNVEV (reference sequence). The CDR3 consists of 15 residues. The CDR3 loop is CASRYLAEGGDEQFF. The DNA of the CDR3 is TGTGCCAGCAGATATCTAGCGGAAGGGGGAGATGAGCAGTTCTTC.

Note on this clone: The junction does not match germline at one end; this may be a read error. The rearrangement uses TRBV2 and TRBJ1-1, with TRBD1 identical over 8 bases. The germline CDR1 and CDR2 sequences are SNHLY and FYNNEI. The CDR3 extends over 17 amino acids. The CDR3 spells CTSSEFGQGGMNTEAFF. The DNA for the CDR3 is TGTACCAGCAGTGAATTCGGACAGGGCGGGATGAACACTGAAGCTTTCTTT. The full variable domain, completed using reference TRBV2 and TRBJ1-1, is EPEVTQTPSHQVTQMGQEVILRCVPISNHLYFYWYRQILGQKVEFLVSFYNNEISEKSEIFDDQFSVERPDGSNFTLKIRSTKLEDSAMYFCTSSEFGQGGMNTEAFFGQGTRLTVV.